These 18 T cell receptor beta chains originate from one sample sequenced in a study of CD8+ T cells in alopecia areata (dated by TCRdb to 2017 to 2018). Libraries were constructed by the immunoSEQ multiplex PCR assay. For TCR sequencing, RNA was extracted from every sample and reverse transcribed into cDNA to serve as template. The source is immuneACCESS, and TCRdb retained only in-frame sequences with V and J called. Part of the clones is not carried over; for the studies checked, unresolved V genes explain less than half of this, and the remainder is unexplained. This sample has around 97,000 clones in its table, and approximately 60% of those were observed once. About 9% of the sample goes to the ten largest clones. Sequencing input: CD4+ T cells sorted from blood. The receptors here all came from a human donor in good health.

The sample holds a few counts of this clone. The chain recombines TRBV11-2 with TRBJ2-5; perhaps TRBD2 as D (6 bases). Trimming shortened V by 5 bases and J by 5 bases, and 15 bases separated the two germline ends. CDR3 length: 14 amino acids. The germline V gene has CDR1 SGHAT and CDR2 FQNNGV. The chain's CDR3 is CASSPWGVGETQYF. The CDR3 nucleotides read TGTGCCAGCAGCCCGTGGGGGGTCGGGGAGACCCAGTACTTC. The variable domain in full, with the rest retrieved from reference TRBV11-2 and TRBJ2-5, is EAGVAQSPRYKIIEKRQSVAFWCNPISGHATLYWYQQILGQGPKLLIQFQNNGVVDDSQLPKDRFSAERLKGVDSTLKIQPAKLEDSAVYLCASSPWGVGETQYFGPGTRLLVL.

This clone was seen a few times. The genes are TRBV19 and TRBJ2-5; tentative D call: TRBD1 (5 bases). The CDR3 has 14 amino acids. Germline assignment: CDR1 LNHDA and CDR2 SQIVND (reference sequence). Trimming took 5 bases from V and 2 from J, leaving 12 bases between them. The CDR3, as DNA: TGTGCCAGTAGTCCATCGGACACACAAGAGACCCAGTACTTC. Translation gives CASSPSDTQETQYF.

This clone was counted a few times. The V call is TRBV6-5, the J call TRBJ2-5; D may be TRBD2 (7 bases). The CDR3 runs to 15 residues. The V gene's germline CDR1 is MNHEY and CDR2 SVGAGI. V lost 6 bases and J lost 1, with 15 bases in between. CDR3 loop: CASSLVGGGQETQYF. In nucleotides, the CDR3 is TGTGCCAGCAGCCTCGTAGGGGGGGGCCAAGAGACCCAGTACTTC.

The chain uses TRBV7-2 and TRBJ1-4; D gene uncertain. Trimming took 0 bases from V and 8 from J, leaving 13 bases between them. The germline CDR1 and CDR2 sequences are SGHTA and FQGNSA. This CDR3 comprises 15 residues. Written as DNA, the CDR3 is TGTGCCAGCAGCTTAGCGAGTTCGGATGGGGAAAAACTGTTTTTT. This sequence encodes CASSLASSDGEKLFF.

Regarding this clone: Germline is not matched at one junction end, which may reflect a read error. The chain couples TRBV7-2 to TRBJ2-1; the D is unclear. Germline V gives CDR1 SGHTA, CDR2 FQGNSA. The length of the CDR3 is 13 residues. DNA of the CDR3: TGTGCCAGCAGCCCCCCTAACAGAAATGGGCAGTTCTTC. Protein sequence: CASSPPNRNGQFF.

This clone was counted a single time. The rearrangement links TRBV25-1 to TRBJ1-1; D remains unclear. Germline V lookup: CDR1 MGHDK, CDR2 SYGVNS. The V end lost 1 base, the J end lost 5 bases, and 17 bases lay between the germline ends. The CDR3 contains 16 residues. Here the CDR3 DNA reads TGTGCCAGCAGTGAATTCTTCTCGGGTGTCAAGACTGAAGCTTTCTTT. Its translation: CASSEFFSGVKTEAFF.

This clone was seen more than once but under ten times. The rearrangement links TRBV25-1 to TRBJ2-3; 9 nucleotides match TRBD2. CDR3 length: 16 amino acids. CDR1 and CDR2 from the germline V gene are MGHDK and SYGVNS. The V gene end was trimmed by 3 bases and the J gene end by 0 bases; junction bases not matched to a gene: 4. The CDR3 here is CASSETSGFSTDTQYF. DNA of the CDR3: TGTGCCAGCAGTGAGACTAGCGGATTCAGCACAGATACGCAGTATTTT.

This clone was recorded a few times. J is TRBJ2-5 and V is TRBV12-5, with 8 bases matching TRBD1. Germline V CDR1 and CDR2: LGHNT, FRNRAP. V shed 2 bases and J 1 base; nucleotides not matched to a gene: 0. The CDR3 has 14 amino acids. The CDR3 region has the DNA TGTGCTAGTGGTTTGACAGGGGGCCAAGAGACCCAGTACTTC. This encodes CASGLTGGQETQYF.

The rearrangement uses TRBV7-2 and TRBJ1-1; TRBD1 is a possible D gene (6 bases). Trimming cost V 1 base and J 5 bases, with 23 bases left between them. This CDR3 has 18 residues. Germline loops: CDR1 SGHTA, CDR2 FQGNSA. Here the CDR3 DNA reads TGTGCCAGCAGCTTAGTTTACCCCTTACAGGGATGGATTACTGAAGCTTTCTTT. The encoded protein is CASSLVYPLQGWITEAFF.

This clone was seen a handful of times. The same CDR3 can be traced to other DNA sequences in this sample. The gene calls are TRBV9 and TRBJ2-3; D unclear. Germline V gene data show CDR1 as SGDLS and CDR2 as YYNGEE. This CDR3 has 13 residues. V dropped 0 bases and J dropped 1 base, with 3 bases sitting between them. Here the CDR3 reads CASSVGGTDTQYF. DNA of the CDR3: TGTGCCAGCAGCGTAGGGGGCACAGATACGCAGTATTTT.

This clone was seen more than once but under ten times. The chain's CDR3 is CASSLVGTGSNGELFF. CDR3 sequence (DNA): TGTGCCAGCAGCTTGGTAGGGACAGGGTCTAACGGGGAGCTGTTTTTT. The chain is built from TRBV5-4 and TRBJ2-2; 9 bases match TRBD1. In germline, CDR1 is SGHNT, CDR2 YYREEE (reference sequence). With V trimmed by 0 bases and J by 7 bases, 7 bases remained unmatched. The CDR3 spans 16 residues.

J is TRBJ1-5 and V is TRBV6-5; D remains unclear. There are 14 residues in the CDR3. Between the trimmed V and J ends, which lost 2 bases and 2 bases, there was a span of 7 bases. Germline V gene data show CDR1 as MNHEY and CDR2 as SVGAGI. The CDR3 nucleotides read TGTGCCAGCAGTTACCGGGCAGGCAATCAGCCCCAGCATTTT. Translating gives CASSYRAGNQPQHF.

The V gene is TRBV6-5, the J gene TRBJ2-3, with a weak D call TRBD2 (6 bases). V was trimmed by 4 bases and J by 0 bases, leaving 14 bases between them. CDR1 is MNHEY and CDR2 is SVGAGI in the germline V gene. The CDR3 consists of 16 residues. The CDR3 protein is CASSSAGGTSTDTQYF. The CDR3 region has the DNA TGTGCCAGCAGTTCGGCCGGTGGGACTAGCACAGATACGCAGTATTTT.

This sequence joins TRBV28 and TRBJ1-2; 9 nucleotides agree with TRBD1. The germline V gene encodes CDR1 MDHEN and CDR2 SYDVKM. The V and J ends lost 5 bases and 3 bases, in that order; junction bases with no gene match: 13. The CDR3 extends over 17 amino acids. In DNA form, the CDR3 reads TGTGCCAGCAGTACCCCCGGGACAGGGACCCGCCACTATGGCTACACCTTC. Encoded protein: CASSTPGTGTRHYGYTF.

This clone was observed a few times. This chain connects TRBV28 to TRBJ2-5; 7 bases fit TRBD1. CDR1 and CDR2 (germline): MDHEN, SYDVKM. V lost 6 bases, J lost 7 bases, and 11 bases stayed unmatched. This CDR3 region has 14 residues. In DNA form, the CDR3 reads TGTGCCAGCAGAGGGACAGCTTCGAGCGGGACCCAGTACTTC. Amino acid sequence: CASRGTASSGTQYF. The variable domain in full, with the rest retrieved from reference TRBV28 and TRBJ2-5, is DVKVTQSSRYLVKRTGEKVFLECVQDMDHENMFWYRQDPGLGLRLIYFSYDVKMKEKGDIPEGYSVSREKKERFSLILESASTNQTSMYLCASRGTASSGTQYFGPGTRLLVL.

This chain connects TRBV23-1 to TRBJ2-1; D is uncertain. TRBV23-1 is an open reading frame, and its role is uncertain. V was trimmed by 2 bases and J by 5 bases, leaving 7 bases between them. The CDR3 totals 13 residues. The CDR3 DNA reads as TGCGCCAGCAGTCAAAGACCCAACAATGAGCAGTTCTTC. It encodes CASSQRPNNEQFF.

The CDR3 nucleotides are TGTGCCAGCCTTGGACAGGGGAATTCACCCCTCCACTTT. It encodes CASLGQGNSPLHF. The chain joins TRBV27 to TRBJ1-6, with TRBD1 matching 9 bases. The length of the CDR3 is 13 residues. CDR1 and CDR2 (germline): MNHEY, SMNVEV (reference sequence). After removal of 8 bases from V and 7 bases from J, the junction contained 3 bases not matched to a gene.

This clone was found once. The J gene is TRBJ2-7, the V gene TRBV18; D is perhaps TRBD2 (5 bases). Trimming shortened V by 3 bases and J by 3 bases, and 9 bases separated the two germline ends. The germline CDR1 and CDR2 sequences are KGHSH and LQKENI. This CDR3 is 13 amino acids long. This CDR3 is CASSPGGFYEQYF. In DNA form, the CDR3 reads TGTGCCAGCTCACCTGGAGGCTTCTACGAGCAGTACTTC.